Each of the 17 T cell receptor beta chains below was sequenced from the same sample in a study of control samples from healthy donors and cancer patients. Some clones are missing from TCRdb's copy, which holds only in-frame ones; the method was immunoSEQ multiplex PCR. The sample has about 160,000 clones; around nine tenths are singletons. The sample was blood. The receptors come from a woman in her 30s in good health.

The rearrangement links TRBV23-1 to TRBJ2-1, with TRBD1 as a possible D gene (6 bases). TRBV23-1 falls under the ORF class, with uncertain function. Trimming took 2 bases from V and 7 from J, leaving 9 bases between them. The CDR3 is made up of 13 amino acids. Written as DNA, the CDR3 is TGCGCCAGCAGTCAAAAAAGGGGGAATGAGCAGTTCTTC. Translated, it gives CASSQKRGNEQFF.

Concerning this clone itself: A junction end diverges from the germline sequence, so it may reflect a read error. This chain joins TRBV3-1 (or the pseudogene TRBV3-2) and TRBJ1-1; maybe TRBD1 (6 bases). The CDR3 has 17 amino acids. CDR1 is LGHDT and CDR2 is YNNKEL in the germline V gene (reference sequence). CDR3 in amino acids: CANSPARVVGGFTEAFF. The CDR3 DNA sequence: TGTGCCAACAGCCCAGCCAGGGTCGTAGGGGGTTTTACTGAAGCTTTCTTT.

The J gene is TRBJ1-2, the V gene TRBV29-1; D uncertain. V was clipped by 0 bases and J by 2 bases, with 10 bases between them. The germline V gene encodes CDR1 SQVTM and CDR2 ANQGSEA. The CDR3 sequence is 14 residues long. The CDR3 DNA reads as TGCAGCGTTGAAGATCGGCACCGCAACTATGGCTACACCTTC. Its translation: CSVEDRHRNYGYTF.

A remark on this clone: The final CDR3 position lacks the conserved phenylalanine or tryptophan, pointing to a likely read error. The gene calls are TRBV7-2 and TRBJ1-2; 7 nucleotides align to TRBD1. Per germline, CDR1 SGHTA and CDR2 FQGNSA. The ends lost 3 bases at V and 0 bases at J; junction bases unmatched: 7. This CDR3 region has 16 residues. The CDR3 region has the DNA TGTGCCAGCAGCTTGGATCAGGGGGTAGCTAACTATGGCTACACCCTC. Amino acid sequence: CASSLDQGVANYGYTL.

The chain has TRBV11-2 and TRBJ1-1; tentative D call: TRBD1 (6 bases). Germline V gene sequence: CDR1 SGHAT, CDR2 FQNNGV. CDR3 length equals 13 residues. V dropped 6 bases and J dropped 8 bases, with 16 bases sitting between them. In DNA form, the CDR3 reads TGTGCCAGCAGATACGTCAAGGGGGGAGAAGCTTTCTTT. This gives the protein CASRYVKGGEAFF.

The chain combines TRBV7-2 with TRBJ2-7, with D maybe TRBD1 (6 bases). Germline CDR1 is SGHTA and CDR2 is FQGNSA. V lost 5 bases and J lost 9, with 17 bases in between. The length of the CDR3 is 13 residues. The CDR3 region is CASSPQQGVGQYF. The CDR3 nucleotides read TGTGCCAGCAGCCCCCAACAGGGAGTTGGGCAGTACTTC.

This clone has more than one count but fewer than ten. The gene calls are TRBV6-1 and TRBJ2-7; 9 bases fit TRBD2. The CDR3 totals 15 residues. After removal of 2 bases from V and 2 bases from J, the junction contained 4 bases not matched to a gene. Germline-derived CDR1 and CDR2 are MNHNS and SASEGT. The CDR3 loop is CASSEKVAGAYEQYF. The CDR3 nucleotides are TGTGCCAGCAGTGAAAAAGTAGCGGGAGCCTACGAGCAGTACTTC.

This chain connects TRBV24-1 to TRBJ2-7; D uncertain. This CDR3 has 14 amino acids. The germline V gene has CDR1 KGHDR and CDR2 SFDVKD. V gave up 4 bases and J gave up 2 bases, with 11 bases separating them. CDR3 region: CATSDPTDTYEQYF. CDR3 bases: TGTGCCACCAGTGACCCGACGGATACCTACGAGCAGTACTTC.

The CDR3 region is CASSPSAGANVLTF. The DNA of the CDR3 is TGTGCCAGCAGCCCCTCTGCTGGGGCCAACGTCCTGACTTTC. The J gene is TRBJ2-6, the V gene TRBV28; D not certain. The germline CDR1 and CDR2 sequences are MDHEN and SYDVKM. The CDR3 sequence is 14 residues long. Trimming cost V 6 bases and J 2 bases, with 8 bases left between them.

The chain is built from TRBV24-1 and TRBJ2-3, with 8 bases aligning to TRBD2. Trimming at V came to 5 bases and at J to 0 bases, leaving 0 bases not matched to a gene. Per the germline V gene, CDR1 is KGHDR and CDR2 is SFDVKD. CDR3 length equals 14 residues. The CDR3 DNA reads TGTGCCACCAGTGCGGGAGGGAGCACAGATACGCAGTATTTT. Translated, it gives CATSAGGSTDTQYF.

The count of this clone is one. The CDR3 DNA is TGTGCCAGCAGGAGACAGGATCCTGGGGAGCTGTTTTTT. As protein: CASRRQDPGELFF. The V gene is TRBV28, the J gene TRBJ2-2; maybe TRBD1 (6 bases). Germline V gene sequence: CDR1 MDHEN, CDR2 SYDVKM. Trimming took 6 bases from V and 8 from J, leaving 13 bases between them. CDR3 length: 13 amino acids.

The J gene is TRBJ1-3, the V gene TRBV12-3 or TRBV12-4; a weak D match, TRBD1 (6 bases). There are 13 residues in the CDR3. V lost 3 bases and J lost 6, with 9 bases in between. As DNA, the CDR3 is TGTGCCAGCAGTTTCCCAGGGGTAAACACCATATATTTT. Protein product: CASSFPGVNTIYF.

This chain links TRBV2 with TRBJ1-6; tentative D call: TRBD1 (5 bases). Germline V gene lookup returns CDR1 SNHLY and CDR2 FYNNEI. The CDR3 is 17 residues long. Trimming took 8 bases from V and 0 from J, leaving 17 bases between them. The DNA of the CDR3 is TGTGCCAGCGGGGAGGGAAGGGGAACCTCCTATAATTCACCCCTCCACTTT. It yields the protein CASGEGRGTSYNSPLHF.

V usage is TRBV18 and J usage is TRBJ2-7; the match to TRBD1 covers 7 bases. Germline trimming cut 4 bases from V and 3 bases from J; bases unmatched to any gene: 6. The V gene's germline CDR1 is KGHSH and CDR2 LQKENI. The CDR3 spans 14 residues. In DNA form, the CDR3 reads TGTGCCAGCTCACGCCCCGGACAGGACTACGAGCAGTACTTC. Protein product: CASSRPGQDYEQYF. The variable domain in full, with the rest retrieved from reference TRBV18 and TRBJ2-7, is NAGVMQNPRHLVRRRGQEARLRCSPMKGHSHVYWYRQLPEEGLKFMVYLQKENIIDESGMPKERFSAEFPKEGPSILRIQQVVRGDSAAYFCASSRPGQDYEQYFGPGTRLTVT.

The gene calls are TRBV5-4 and TRBJ2-7; 8 bases map to TRBD2. Germline trimming cut 1 base from V and 6 bases from J; bases unmatched to any gene: 6. The CDR3 spans 14 residues. Germline V lookup: CDR1 SGHNT, CDR2 YYREEE (reference sequence). CDR3 sequence reads: CASSLREGLGEQYF. CDR3 DNA: TGTGCCAGCAGCTTGCGGGAGGGCCTTGGCGAGCAGTACTTC.

This chain joins TRBV3-1 (or the pseudogene TRBV3-2) and TRBJ1-3; D is perhaps TRBD1 (5 bases). CDR1 and CDR2 from the germline V gene are LGHDT and YNNKEL (reference sequence). The CDR3 consists of 15 residues. V lost 0 bases, J lost 4 bases, and 10 bases lay in between. CDR3 residues: CASSQEGGFGNTIYF. Here the CDR3 DNA reads TGTGCCAGCAGCCAAGAGGGGGGATTCGGAAACACCATATATTTT.

The chain recombines TRBV7-9 with TRBJ1-1; 7 nucleotides align to TRBD1. CDR3 length equals 14 residues. Trimming at V came to 4 bases and at J to 1 base, leaving 3 bases not matched to a gene. Germline V gene data show CDR1 as SEHNR and CDR2 as FQNEAQ (reference sequence). The CDR3 here is CASSSYRGNTEAFF. The CDR3 region has the DNA TGTGCCAGCAGCTCATACAGGGGGAACACTGAAGCTTTCTTT.